The TCR beta chain described here comes from a study of T cell responses to AZD1222 COVID-19 vaccine. Study-level results: A rise in Spike-specific TCR breadth and depth followed two AZD1222 doses.

Concerning this clone: What it recognizes is unknown.

The V gene lost 1 base and the J gene lost 2 bases, with 15 bases spanning the gap. CDR3 length equals 17 residues. The germline gives CDR1 SGHTA, CDR2 FQGTGA. Profiling relied on immunoSEQ multiplex PCR, and the TCRdb table lists in-frame clones only, not all of them. The sample lists around 99,000 clones; around 90% were seen once. This TCR came from an adult in good health. The chain combines TRBV7-3 with TRBJ2-1, with D unresolved. Sample: peripheral blood, taken on day 0 of AZD1222 vaccination. The CDR3 reads CASSLRSHIEAYNEQFF. In DNA form, the CDR3 reads TGTGCCAGCAGCTTAAGATCCCACATCGAGGCCTACAATGAGCAGTTCTTC.